This T cell receptor beta chain was observed in a study of blood T cell repertoires in COVID-19. Overall study: The United States, Italy and Spain provided the acute and convalescent COVID-19 samples.

As originally analysed: From reference gene primer amplification, estimates of nucleated cell counts were derived. Profiled with immunoSEQ multiplex PCR; TCRdb holds only in-frame clones, not every one. V and J calls plus clone size are reproduced from that table; the DNA served to infer D and trimming. There are hundreds of thousands of clones in the sample; around nine tenths occur only once, and roughly 12% lies in the top ten. Trimming took off 1 base at V and 1 base at J, with 7 bases between the two ends. The CDR3 runs 13 residues. Germline V gene sequence: CDR1 SQVTM, CDR2 ANQGSEA. Seattle researchers signed up patients amid active infection and tracked them longitudinally.

The sequencing input was peripheral blood. This sequence joins TRBV29-1 and TRBJ1-1; D is possibly TRBD1 (5 bases). This TCR was sampled from a woman aged 25-40 years with COVID-19, enrolled during active disease. The CDR3 spells CSVEGQRNTEAFF. CDR3 coding DNA: TGCAGCGTTGAAGGACAGAGGAACACTGAAGCTTTCTTT.